This T cell receptor beta chain derives from a study of CD8 T cells in ankylosing spondylitis. This clonotype was seen repeatedly, ten times or more. The antigen is not known. The study, taken as a whole, reports: According to the report, clones linked to the disease were significantly enriched in matched synovial fluid samples taken from ankylosing spondylitis patients. Disease-linked clones were found to be CD8+ and relatively rare in peripheral blood. A motif of eight or nine highly homologous TCR beta variants was seen as apparently characteristic of ankylosing spondylitis blood.

MiXCR, applied by TCRdb to the 5' RACE reads, yields one record per CDR3 protein. The sample has over 100,000 distinct CDR3 sequences; 11% are singletons. The germline V gene has CDR1 DFQATT and CDR2 SNEGSKA (reference sequence). The V end lost 5 bases, the J end lost 4 bases, and 17 bases lay between the germline ends. CDR3 length equals 14 residues. The clonotype originates from a female donor with ankylosing spondylitis or in good health (not recorded which). Sequenced material: blood, either unsorted or a sorted T cell fraction (not recorded which). V is TRBV20-1 and J is TRBJ1-2, with D perhaps matching TRBD1 (5 bases). In DNA, the CDR3 is TGCAGTGCTCCCCCCCGGGGGAGAACCTATGGCTACACCTTC. This codes for CSAPPRGRTYGYTF.